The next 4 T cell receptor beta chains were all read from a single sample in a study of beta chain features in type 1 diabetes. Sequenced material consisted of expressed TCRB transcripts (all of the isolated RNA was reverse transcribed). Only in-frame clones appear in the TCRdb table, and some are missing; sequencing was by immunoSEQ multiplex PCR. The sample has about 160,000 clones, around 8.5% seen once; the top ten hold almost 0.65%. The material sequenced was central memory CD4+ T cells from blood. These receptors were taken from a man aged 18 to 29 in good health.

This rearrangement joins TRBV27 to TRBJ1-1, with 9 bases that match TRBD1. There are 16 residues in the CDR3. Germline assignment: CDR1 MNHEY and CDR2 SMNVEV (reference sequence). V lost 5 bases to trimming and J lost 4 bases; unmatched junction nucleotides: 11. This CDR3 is CASSTARTGAVTEAFF. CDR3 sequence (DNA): TGTGCCAGCAGTACCGCTCGGACAGGGGCGGTCACTGAAGCTTTCTTT.

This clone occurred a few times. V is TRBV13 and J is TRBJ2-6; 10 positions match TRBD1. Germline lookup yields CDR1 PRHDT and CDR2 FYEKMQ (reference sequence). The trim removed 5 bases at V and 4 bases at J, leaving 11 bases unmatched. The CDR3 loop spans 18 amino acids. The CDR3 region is CASSRATGGMRGANVLTF. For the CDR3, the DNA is TGTGCCAGCAGCCGCGCGACAGGGGGCATGAGGGGGGCCAACGTCCTGACTTTC. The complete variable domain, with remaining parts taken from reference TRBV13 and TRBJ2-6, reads AAGVIQSPRHLIKEKRETATLKCYPIPRHDTVYWYQQGPGQDPQFLISFYEKMQSDKGSIPDRFSAQQFSDYHSELNMSSLELGDSALYFCASSRATGGMRGANVLTFGAGSRLTVL.

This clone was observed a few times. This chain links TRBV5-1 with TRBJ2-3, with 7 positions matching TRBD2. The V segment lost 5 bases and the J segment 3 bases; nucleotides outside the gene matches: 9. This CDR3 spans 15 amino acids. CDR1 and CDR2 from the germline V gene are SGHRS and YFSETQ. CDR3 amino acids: CASRFGAGETDTQYF. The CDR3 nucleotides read TGCGCCAGCAGATTCGGGGCGGGGGAGACAGATACGCAGTATTTT.

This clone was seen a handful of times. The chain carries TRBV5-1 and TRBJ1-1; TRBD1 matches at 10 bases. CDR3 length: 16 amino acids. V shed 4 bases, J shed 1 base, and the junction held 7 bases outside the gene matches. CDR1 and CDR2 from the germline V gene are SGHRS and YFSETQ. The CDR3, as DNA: TGCGCCAGCAGCGCGGGGGGACAGGGGCAGAACACTGAAGCTTTCTTT. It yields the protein CASSAGGQGQNTEAFF.